One and the same sample provided the 13 T cell receptor beta chains below, sequenced in a study of shared clonotypes between healthy human individuals (dated by TCRdb to 2020 to 2022). Libraries were built with the immunoSEQ multiplex PCR assay. TCRdb obtained this table from immuneACCESS and retained in-frame rearrangements with V and J assigned. These tables miss some clones; where compared with another copy, unresolved V genes account for less than half of the shortfall, and the remainder is unexplained. This sample lists 2 million to 2.5 million clones; about 90% were detected once. The ten largest clones add up to 0.37% of the sample. Sequencing was performed on naive CD4+ T cells from PBMCs. Interpreted using the paper, the cell subset or site label stands for: CD45RA+ positively selected. These receptors were collected from a man between 18 and 29 years old in good health. Some clones in this sample may be carry-over from other donors' samples.

The V gene is TRBV28, the J gene TRBJ2-5; tentatively, D is TRBD1 or TRBD2 (5 bases each). Trimming pared 5 bases from V and 11 bases from J, leaving 15 bases between. Per the germline V gene, CDR1 is MDHEN and CDR2 is SYDVKM. The length of the CDR3 is 12 residues. CDR3 bases: TGTGCCAGCAGTCGGACAATTGGGGAGCAGTACTTC. This translates into CASSRTIGEQYF.

The chain couples TRBV2 to TRBJ2-5, with 7 bases matching TRBD1. The CDR3 has 14 residues. Unmatched junction bases numbered 5, after V lost 5 bases and J lost 2 bases. CDR1 SNHLY and CDR2 FYNNEI come from the germline V gene. Written as DNA, the CDR3 is TGTGCCAGCAGTCCGGGACAGCTTCAAGAGACCCAGTACTTC. It translates to CASSPGQLQETQYF.

This clone was counted between two and nine times. The chain couples TRBV9 to TRBJ1-1; a possible D gene is TRBD1 (6 bases). V was pared by 1 base and J by 6 bases, with 10 bases between. CDR1 is SGDLS and CDR2 is YYNGEE in the germline V gene. The CDR3 is made up of 13 amino acids. The CDR3 DNA reads as TGTGCCAGCAGCGTAACAGGGTTGTCTGAAGCTTTCTTT. Translated, it gives CASSVTGLSEAFF.

The V gene is TRBV2, the J gene TRBJ2-2; unclear D gene. The CDR3 has 14 residues. Germline V gives CDR1 SNHLY, CDR2 FYNNEI. Trimming took off 1 base at V and 1 base at J, with 4 bases between the two ends. The CDR3 DNA reads TGTGCCAGCAGTGAAGGCAGGAACACCGGGGAGCTGTTTTTT. Translated, it gives CASSEGRNTGELFF.

About this clone: Other nucleotide sequences in the sample specify the same CDR3. The gene calls are TRBV28 and TRBJ1-3, with D unresolved. Per the germline V gene, CDR1 is MDHEN and CDR2 is SYDVKM. With 3 bases removed from V and 2 bases from J, the gap between germline ends came to 2 bases. The CDR3 extends over 12 amino acids. This CDR3 is CASSFAGNTIYF. The DNA of the CDR3 is TGTGCCAGCAGTTTTGCTGGAAACACCATATATTTT.

This chain joins TRBV6-5 and TRBJ1-2; D ambiguous. Germline values: CDR1 MNHEY, CDR2 SVGAGI. V lost 0 bases to trimming and J lost 5 bases, with 13 bases between them. CDR3 size: 15 residues. In DNA form, the CDR3 reads TGTGCCAGCAGTTACTCTCCGGGTGGAGGGTATGGCTACACCTTC. Amino acid sequence: CASSYSPGGGYGYTF.

The chain is built from TRBV10-3 and TRBJ2-3; 9 bases agree with TRBD2. After removal of 4 bases from V and 5 bases from J, the junction contained 4 bases not matched to a gene. The CDR3 covers 14 residues. Germline-derived CDR1 and CDR2 are ENHRY and SYGVKD. CDR3 in DNA: TGTGCCATCAGTGCTGCGGGAGGGAGAGATACGCAGTATTTT. Translation gives CAISAAGGRDTQYF.

The chain couples TRBV10-3 to TRBJ2-7, with 7 bases identical to TRBD1. CDR1 ENHRY and CDR2 SYGVKD come from the germline V gene. J gave up 3 bases and V 0 bases, and 2 bases lay outside the gene matches. The CDR3 loop spans 14 amino acids. CDR3 residues: CAISESTGYYEQYF. In nucleotides, the CDR3 is TGTGCCATCAGTGAGTCGACAGGGTACTACGAGCAGTACTTC.

As for this clone: Distinct nucleotide sequences in the sample also encode this CDR3. The V and J genes are TRBV7-3 and TRBJ2-1, with 11 bases aligning to TRBD2. CDR3 length: 15 residues. Germline trimming cut 5 bases from V and 3 bases from J; bases unmatched to any gene: 3. Germline CDR1 SGHTA, CDR2 FQGTGA. The CDR3 sequence is CASSTTSGGYNEQFF. CDR3 DNA: TGTGCCAGCAGCACCACTAGCGGGGGCTACAATGAGCAGTTCTTC. Based on the CDR3 plus reference TRBV7-3 and TRBJ2-1, the full variable domain is GAGVSQTPSNKVTEKGKYVELRCDPISGHTALYWYRQSLGQGPEFLIYFQGTGAADDSGLPNDRFFAVRPEGSVSTLKIQRTERGDSAVYLCASSTTSGGYNEQFFGPGTRLTVL.

The chain is built from TRBV5-6 and TRBJ2-7; 7 bases line up with TRBD2. The CDR3 is 13 amino acids. Germline assignment: CDR1 SGHDT and CDR2 YYEEEE. V lost 3 bases to trimming and J lost 5 bases; unmatched junction nucleotides: 5. The CDR3 region has the DNA TGTGCCAGCAGCTGGGGGGGTGAGCACGAGCAGTACTTC. Its translation: CASSWGGEHEQYF.

The V gene is TRBV4-1, the J gene TRBJ1-3; possibly TRBD1 for D (5 bases). The V gene's germline CDR1 is MGHRA and CDR2 YSYEKL. Trimming cost V 0 bases and J 14 bases, with 14 bases left between them. This CDR3 is built from 13 residues. The CDR3 DNA reads as TGCGCCAGCAGCCAAGATAGGCGGCAAGGGGTATATTTT. Its protein product is CASSQDRRQGVYF.

V and J are TRBV6-6 and TRBJ2-1, with 7 bases identical to TRBD2. Germline assignment: CDR1 MNHNY and CDR2 SVGAGI (reference sequence). The J segment lost 1 base and the V segment lost 11 bases, leaving 8 bases of the junction unmatched. The CDR3 consists of 14 residues. This chain's CDR3 is CACLRGVSYNEQFF. CDR3 DNA sequence: TGTGCCTGCCTTCGGGGGGTTTCCTACAATGAGCAGTTCTTC.

The chain joins TRBV4-3 to TRBJ2-7; TRBD2 agrees at 12 bases. The germline V gene has CDR1 LGHNA and CDR2 YSLEER. Trimming cost V 4 bases and J 2 bases; bases outside gene matches: 3. The CDR3 sequence is 15 residues long. The CDR3 protein is CASSLGLAGTYEQYF. The CDR3 nucleotides are TGCGCCAGCAGCCTGGGACTAGCGGGCACCTACGAGCAGTACTTC.